This T cell receptor beta chain was obtained from a study of shared T cell receptors in the human thymus. Data came from immunoSEQ multiplex PCR; TCRdb stores just in-frame clones and leaves some out. The sample has some 700,000 clones, roughly 88% seen once. The sample was also linked to a second study, of human thymus T cells. That report adds: What related research reported was that thymic repertoires overlapped highly among unrelated individuals.

The sequencing input was thymocytes. This TCR was recovered from a girl under two years old with a congenital heart defect.

The DNA for the CDR3 is TGTGCCAGCTCACCTCTCACAGGGTACTATGGCTACACCTTC. It yields the protein CASSPLTGYYGYTF. This chain connects TRBV18 to TRBJ1-2; D might be TRBD1 (6 bases). The CDR3 is made up of 14 amino acids. Germline loops: CDR1 KGHSH, CDR2 LQKENI. V lost 3 bases and J 3 bases, leaving 11 bases between the germline ends.